A few counts support the clone carrying this T cell receptor beta chain. Isolation of PBMCs gave at least 7 million cells per sample. These data come from a study of blood T cells in healthy people across ages. The second PCR ran roughly 6 to 12 cycles with a sample-barcoded 5' primer and J-beta primers. Samples each returned at least 3 million CDR3-containing paired-end reads. TCRdb fed the 5' RACE reads into MiXCR, producing one record per CDR3 protein. The sample records approximately 800,000 distinct CDR3 sequences, around 34% being singletons. Sequenced sample: blood. The sequence was obtained from a young man in good health.

The CDR3 sequence is CASSVGTGVVGELFF. CDR3 DNA: TGTGCCAGCAGCGTAGGGACAGGGGTTGTCGGGGAGCTGTTTTTT. This rearrangement joins TRBV9 to TRBJ2-2, with 9 nucleotides matching TRBD1. The CDR3 runs 15 residues. Germline CDR1 reads SGDLS; CDR2 reads YYNGEE. The trim removed 0 bases at V and 7 bases at J, leaving 4 bases unmatched. Based on the CDR3 plus reference TRBV9 and TRBJ2-2, the full variable domain is DSGVTQTPKHLITATGQRVTLRCSPRSGDLSVYWYQQSLDQGLQFLIQYYNGEERAKGNILERFSAQQFPDLHSELNLSSLELGDSALYFCASSVGTGVVGELFFGEGSRLTVL.